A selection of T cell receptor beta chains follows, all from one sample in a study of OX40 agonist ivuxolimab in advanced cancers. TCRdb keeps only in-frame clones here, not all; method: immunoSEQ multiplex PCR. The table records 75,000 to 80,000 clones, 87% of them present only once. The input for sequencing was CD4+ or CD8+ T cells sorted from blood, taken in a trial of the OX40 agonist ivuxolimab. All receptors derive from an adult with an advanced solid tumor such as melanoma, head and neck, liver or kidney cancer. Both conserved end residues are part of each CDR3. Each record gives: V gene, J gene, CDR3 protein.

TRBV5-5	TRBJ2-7	CASSFTGGRTYEQYF
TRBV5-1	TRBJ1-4	CASRTGGFGTNEKLFF
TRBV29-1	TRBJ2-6	CSVATGDFSGANVLTF
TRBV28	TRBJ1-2	CASSRGRNYGYTF
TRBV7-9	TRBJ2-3	CASNILAGPGTQYF
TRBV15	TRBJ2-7	CATSRDEKFEQYF
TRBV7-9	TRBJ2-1	CASSFRDFSYNEQFF
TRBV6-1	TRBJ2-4	CASSEGQGARAKNIQYF
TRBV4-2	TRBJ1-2	CASSQVEGGYTF
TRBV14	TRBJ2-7	CASRRYGGYEQYF
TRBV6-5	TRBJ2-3	CASSYSGGAQTDTQYF
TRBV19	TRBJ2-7	CASSSRGGASYEQYF
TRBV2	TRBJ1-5	CASSELDRAGQPQHF
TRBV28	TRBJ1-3	CASSLSGSVSGNTIYF
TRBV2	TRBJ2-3	CASSAGPGDTQYF
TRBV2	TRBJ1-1	CASGVTGNPEAFF
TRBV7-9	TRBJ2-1	CASSLGAGTYNEQFF
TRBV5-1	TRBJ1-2	CASSLDAGTAARNYGYTF
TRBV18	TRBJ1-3	CASSPYKNRPMSSGNTIYF
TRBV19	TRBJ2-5	CASSMGAGGETQYF
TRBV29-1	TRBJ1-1	CSGARQGGTEAFF
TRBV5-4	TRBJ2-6	CASSPASGANVLTF
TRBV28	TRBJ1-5	CASSKIRDRTSQPQHF
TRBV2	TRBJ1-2	CASSGQFYYGYTF
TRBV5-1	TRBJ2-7	CASSGSGIEQYF
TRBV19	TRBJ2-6	CASSITGAEGANVLTF
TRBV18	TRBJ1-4	CASSPRGQGIEKLFF
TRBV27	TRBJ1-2	CASSLGVEQPGGYTF
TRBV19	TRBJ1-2	CASTPRGNYGYTF
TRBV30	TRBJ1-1	CVLPGRNTEAFF
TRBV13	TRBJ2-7	CASSYNRDRGEQYF
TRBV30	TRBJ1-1	CAWAGESEAFF
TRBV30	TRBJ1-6	CAWGVKGNFNSPLHF
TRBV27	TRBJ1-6	CASGVRDRGLASPLHF
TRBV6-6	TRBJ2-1	CASSYGPPGTDNEQFF
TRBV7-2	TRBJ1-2	CASSPRTVPGKGGYTF
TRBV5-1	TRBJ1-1	CASSYYTGGTEAFF
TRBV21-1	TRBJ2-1	CASSDRKDPKVYNEQFF
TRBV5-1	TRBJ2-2	CASGTGNTGELFF
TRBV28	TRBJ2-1	CASSKPGLGVNEQFF
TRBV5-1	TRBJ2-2	CASRAGPNTGELFF
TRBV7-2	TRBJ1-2	CASSDRPNYGYTF
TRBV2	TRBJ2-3	CASSENLSGRAQYF
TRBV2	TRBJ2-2	CATRLAPNTGELFF
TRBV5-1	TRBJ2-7	CASSLWRVGTASYEQYF
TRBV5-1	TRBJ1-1	CASRTGGPTNTEAFF
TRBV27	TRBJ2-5	CASSSGRSQKETQYF
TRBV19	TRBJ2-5	CASSSGLQETQYF
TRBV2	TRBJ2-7	CASSAQYEQYF
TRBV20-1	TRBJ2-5	CSASEETQYF
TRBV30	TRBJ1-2	CAWSARQGGGYTF
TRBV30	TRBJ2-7	CAGNTGDGYEQYF
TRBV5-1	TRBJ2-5	CASSFDQGAVKTQYF